This T cell receptor (beta chain) was recorded in a study of T cell responses to AZD1222 COVID-19 vaccine. Broader study findings: Most donors were white British and more were female, and clonal diversity was possibly underestimated. Spike was spanned by vaccine-associated CD4 TCRs, which were dominant at 160-218 and 743-854. Just a handful of people given AZD1222 tested seropositive at baseline.

CDR1 is MNHEY and CDR2 is SVGEGT in the germline V gene. V gave up 2 bases and J gave up 4 bases, with 23 bases separating them. CDR3 length: 18 amino acids. As for this clone: The antigen is undetermined.

Clones were read by immunoSEQ multiplex PCR, and TCRdb kept only the in-frame ones, dropping some. The table has some 130,000 clones, 75% to 95% seen once; the top ten hold 6.9%. This clonotype was sampled from an adult in good health. J is TRBJ1-1 and V is TRBV6-2 or TRBV6-3; a possible D gene is TRBD1 (5 bases). The sequenced sample was peripheral blood, obtained on day 0 of AZD1222 vaccination. The CDR3 loop is CASSYPFIPQGSGTEAFF. The CDR3 region has the DNA TGTGCCAGCAGTTACCCTTTTATCCCTCAGGGCTCCGGCACTGAAGCTTTCTTT.